This TCR beta chain was sequenced in a study of blood T cell repertoires in COVID-19. Germline V lookup: CDR1 MNHEY, CDR2 SVGAGI. The CDR3 runs to 15 residues. V lost 6 bases to trimming and J lost 6 bases; unmatched junction nucleotides: 12. The data were produced by immunoSEQ multiplex PCR, yet TCRdb's version contains in-frame clones alone and is incomplete. This sample has roughly 200,000 clones; approximately 85% occur once, and the top ten carry 10% to 11%. The sequencing input was peripheral blood. The chain couples TRBV6-5 to TRBJ2-7; 9 nucleotides line up with TRBD1. The receptor was isolated from a human donor with active or convalescent COVID-19. The donor label of this sample is uncertain. Written as DNA, the CDR3 is TGTGCCAGCAGCCCGCCCCGCGGGACAGGGCTCGAGCAGTACTTC. Translation gives CASSPPRGTGLEQYF.